Shown below are 7 T cell receptor beta chains from a single sample sequenced in a study of vaccination and CD4 T cells after COVID-19. With the Oncomine TCR Beta short-read assay, DNA from cultured CD4+ T cells was sequenced. MiXCR, applied by TCRdb to the PCR reads, yields one record per CDR3 protein. Among roughly 14,000 distinct CDR3 sequences listed, 48% were seen once. No antigens are known for them. Treatment meaning: approximately nine-day PBMC culture with coronavirus spike peptide pools or control peptides (ViraFEST assay). The sequenced material came from CD4+ T cells from blood, cultured in vitro. The receptors derive from a human donor who had recovered from COVID-19.

The J gene is TRBJ1-2, the V gene TRBV30; no clear D gene. CDR3 size: 13 residues. The germline V gene has CDR1 GTSNPN and CDR2 SVGIG (reference sequence). The germline V and J ends were trimmed by 0 bases and 4 bases, with 9 bases remaining between them. CDR3 residues: CAWSVKGSYGYTF. CDR3 coding DNA: TGTGCCTGGAGTGTGAAGGGAAGCTATGGCTACACCTTC.

V and J are TRBV20-1 and TRBJ2-3; 9 nucleotides line up with TRBD2. V shed 1 base and J 4 bases; nucleotides not matched to a gene: 6. The CDR3 is 15 amino acids. Per the germline V gene, CDR1 is DFQATT and CDR2 is SNEGSKA (reference sequence). CDR3 DNA: TGCAGTGCTAGAGGGCCTAGCGGGAACTCAGATACGCAGTATTTT. This translates into CSARGPSGNSDTQYF.

The chain carries TRBV9 and TRBJ2-5; 7 bases match TRBD1. Trimming cost V 0 bases and J 6 bases; bases outside gene matches: 5. This CDR3 spans 14 amino acids. Germline-derived CDR1 and CDR2 are SGDLS and YYNGEE. The CDR3 DNA reads as TGTGCCAGCAGCGTAGCTGTTAGGGGGCAGACCCAGTACTTC. Its protein product is CASSVAVRGQTQYF. Looking up the rest from reference TRBV9 and TRBJ2-5 gives the full variable domain: DSGVTQTPKHLITATGQRVTLRCSPRSGDLSVYWYQQSLDQGLQFLIQYYNGEERAKGNILERFSAQQFPDLHSELNLSSLELGDSALYFCASSVAVRGQTQYFGPGTRLLVL.

The rearrangement links TRBV20-1 to TRBJ2-3; 10 bases are shared with TRBD2. The germline CDR1 and CDR2 sequences are DFQATT and SNEGSKA (reference sequence). The junction had 7 bases not matched to a gene; V was cut back by 3 bases and J by 4 bases. The CDR3 runs 15 residues. DNA of the CDR3: TGCAGTGCTAGGAGACTAGCGGGTTTTGCAGATACGCAGTATTTT. It is translated as CSARRLAGFADTQYF.

This clonotype was counted between two and nine times. The chain carries TRBV6-1 and TRBJ1-2; 7 nucleotides align to TRBD1. V gave up 5 bases and J gave up 2 bases; unmatched junction bases: 5. Germline-derived CDR1 and CDR2 are MNHNS and SASEGT. The CDR3 loop spans 14 amino acids. This CDR3 is CASSLEQGNYGYTF. DNA of the CDR3: TGTGCCAGCAGTCTCGAACAGGGGAACTATGGCTACACCTTC.

This clonotype was counted only a few times. V is TRBV6-2 or TRBV6-3 and J is TRBJ1-2; weak D call: TRBD1 (5 bases). In germline, CDR1 is MNHEY, CDR2 SVGEGT. V lost 4 bases and J 8 bases, leaving 11 bases between the germline ends. CDR3 length: 12 amino acids. In DNA, the CDR3 is TGTGCCAGCAGTTCCCAGGGTCACGGCTACACCTTC. Amino acids: CASSSQGHGYTF.

This clonotype has a handful of counts. The chain combines TRBV20-1 with TRBJ1-2; D possibly corresponds to TRBD1 (5 bases). V was pared by 2 bases and J by 0 bases, with 13 bases between. Germline V CDR1 and CDR2: DFQATT, SNEGSKA (reference sequence). The CDR3 length is 15 residues. The CDR3 region is CSARPRDGTNYGYTF. In nucleotides, the CDR3 is TGCAGTGCTAGACCCAGGGACGGGACTAACTATGGCTACACCTTC.